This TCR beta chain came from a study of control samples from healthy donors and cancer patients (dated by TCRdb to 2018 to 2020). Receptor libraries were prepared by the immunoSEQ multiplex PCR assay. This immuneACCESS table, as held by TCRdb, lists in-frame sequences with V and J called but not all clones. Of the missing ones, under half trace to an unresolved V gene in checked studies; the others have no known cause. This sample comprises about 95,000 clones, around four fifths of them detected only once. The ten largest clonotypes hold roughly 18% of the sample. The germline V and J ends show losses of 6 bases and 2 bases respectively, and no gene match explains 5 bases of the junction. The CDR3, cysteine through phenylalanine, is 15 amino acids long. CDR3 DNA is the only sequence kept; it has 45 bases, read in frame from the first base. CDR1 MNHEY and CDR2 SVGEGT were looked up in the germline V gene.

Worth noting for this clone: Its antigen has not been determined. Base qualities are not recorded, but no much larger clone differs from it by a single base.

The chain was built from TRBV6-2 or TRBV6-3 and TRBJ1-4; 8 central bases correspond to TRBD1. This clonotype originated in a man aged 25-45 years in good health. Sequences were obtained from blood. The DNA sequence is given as TGTGCCAGCAGCTTACAGGGGGGCACTAATGAAAAACTGTTTTTT. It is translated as CASSLQGGTNEKLFF.